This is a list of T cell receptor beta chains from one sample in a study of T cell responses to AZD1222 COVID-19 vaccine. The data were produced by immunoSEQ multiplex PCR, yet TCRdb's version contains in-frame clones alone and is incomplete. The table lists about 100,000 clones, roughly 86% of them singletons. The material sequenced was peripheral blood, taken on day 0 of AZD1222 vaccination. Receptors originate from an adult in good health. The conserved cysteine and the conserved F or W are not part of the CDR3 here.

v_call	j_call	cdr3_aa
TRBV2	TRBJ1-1	ASTSKWGTEAF
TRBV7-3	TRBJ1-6	ASSPQPTGNNSPLH
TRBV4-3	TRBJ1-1	ASSQLGTGLNTEAF
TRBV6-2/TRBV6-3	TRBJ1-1	ASSYHSGQVNTEAF
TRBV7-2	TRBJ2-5	ASSLVPRETQY
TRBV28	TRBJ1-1	ASSLEAGRNTEAF
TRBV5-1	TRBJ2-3	ASSYDRGSSDTQY
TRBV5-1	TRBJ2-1	ASSGWGVYNEQF
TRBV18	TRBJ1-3	ASSPAGRFSGNTIY
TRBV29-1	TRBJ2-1	SVRGLANNEQF
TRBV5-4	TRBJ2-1	ASSRNNEQF
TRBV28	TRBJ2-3	ATHRRDFARGGTQY